This T cell receptor beta chain emerged from a study of blood T cell repertoires in COVID-19. About the study: The study drew acute and convalescent COVID-19 samples from the United States, Italy and Spain. The analysed material was cDNA or gDNA that came from T cells, B-cell-depleted T cells, or PBMCs.

Original data processing: Amplification from reference gene primers served as the basis for estimated nucleated cell counts. The data were produced by immunoSEQ multiplex PCR, yet TCRdb's version contains in-frame clones alone and is incomplete. Clone size and V and J calls were adopted from that table, with D and trimming inferred from the DNA. The sample contains approximately 82,000 clones, approximately 80% of which appear only once. The V and J ends lost 5 bases and 9 bases respectively, with 5 bases between them. This CDR3 is built from 9 residues. The germline V gene has CDR1 DFQATT and CDR2 SNEGSKA (reference sequence).

This TCR was sampled from a woman in her seventies with active or convalescent COVID-19. This chain uses TRBV20-1 with TRBJ1-5; D ambiguous. The sample was peripheral blood. CDR3 in amino acids: CSAGRPQHF. For the CDR3, the DNA is TGCAGTGCTGGGCGGCCCCAGCATTTT.